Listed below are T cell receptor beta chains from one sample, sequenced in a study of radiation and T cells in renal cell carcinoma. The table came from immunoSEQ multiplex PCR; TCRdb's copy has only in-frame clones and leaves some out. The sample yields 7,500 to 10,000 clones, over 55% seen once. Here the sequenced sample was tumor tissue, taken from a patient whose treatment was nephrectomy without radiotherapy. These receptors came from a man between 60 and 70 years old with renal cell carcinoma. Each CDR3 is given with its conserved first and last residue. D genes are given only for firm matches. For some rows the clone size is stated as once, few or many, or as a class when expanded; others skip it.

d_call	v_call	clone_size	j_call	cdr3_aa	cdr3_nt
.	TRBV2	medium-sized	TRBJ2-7	CATTGGFAYEQYF	TGTGCCACCACCGGGGGTTTCGCCTACGAGCAGTACTTC
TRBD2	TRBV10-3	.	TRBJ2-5	CAISRTSSGETQYF	TGTGCCATCAGTCGAACGTCTAGCGGAGAGACCCAGTACTTC
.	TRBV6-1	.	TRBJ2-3	CASSALGESDTQYF	TGTGCCAGCAGTGCGCTCGGAGAGAGCGATACGCAGTATTTT
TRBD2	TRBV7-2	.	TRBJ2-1	CASSQIAGGPDEQFF	TGTGCCAGCAGCCAAATAGCGGGAGGGCCGGATGAGCAGTTCTTC
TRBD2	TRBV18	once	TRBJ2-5	CASSSLAGEQTQYF	TGTGCCAGCTCATCACTAGCGGGAGAGCAGACCCAGTACTTC
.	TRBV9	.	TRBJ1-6	CASSLTGSPPNNSPLHF	TGTGCCAGCAGTCTGACAGGTTCCCCGCCCAATAATTCACCCCTCCACTTT
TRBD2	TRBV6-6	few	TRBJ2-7	CASSSLAPQAGEQYF	TGTGCCAGCAGTTCACTAGCGCCTCAGGCGGGAGAGCAGTACTTC
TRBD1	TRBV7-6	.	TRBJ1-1	CASSLGRGRTEAFF	TGTGCCAGCAGCTTAGGCAGGGGGCGGACTGAAGCTTTCTTT
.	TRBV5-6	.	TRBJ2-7	CASKGPYYEQYF	TGTGCCAGCAAGGGACCGTACTACGAGCAGTACTTC
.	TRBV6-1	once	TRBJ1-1	CASRLLNTEAFF	TGTGCCAGCAGGTTGTTGAACACTGAAGCTTTCTTT
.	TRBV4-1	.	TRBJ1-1	CASSQASPNTEAFF	TGCGCCAGCAGCCAAGCGAGCCCCAACACTGAAGCTTTCTTT
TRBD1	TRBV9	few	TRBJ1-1	CASSTGQGRNTEAFF	TGTGCCAGCAGCACAGGACAGGGGAGGAACACTGAAGCTTTCTTT
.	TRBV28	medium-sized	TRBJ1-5	CASSFSGEGGNQPQHF	TGTGCCAGCAGTTTCTCCGGGGAGGGCGGTAATCAGCCCCAGCATTTT
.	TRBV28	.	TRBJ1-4	CASSLFRPPGNEKLFF	TGTGCCAGCAGTTTATTCAGGCCCCCAGGGAATGAAAAACTGTTTTTT
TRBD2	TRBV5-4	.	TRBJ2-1	CASSSLAGRPYNEQFF	TGTGCCAGCAGCTCCTTAGCGGGGAGACCCTACAATGAGCAGTTCTTC
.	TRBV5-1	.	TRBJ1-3	CASREGQTGRNTIYF	TGCGCCAGCAGGGAGGGACAAACTGGGAGAAACACCATATATTTT
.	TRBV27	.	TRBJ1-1	CASSFTGQTEAFF	TGTGCCAGCAGTTTCACAGGGCAAACTGAAGCTTTCTTT
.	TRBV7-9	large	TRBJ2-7	CASSLIGPSYEQYF	TGTGCCAGCAGCTTAATCGGCCCCTCGTACGAGCAGTACTTC